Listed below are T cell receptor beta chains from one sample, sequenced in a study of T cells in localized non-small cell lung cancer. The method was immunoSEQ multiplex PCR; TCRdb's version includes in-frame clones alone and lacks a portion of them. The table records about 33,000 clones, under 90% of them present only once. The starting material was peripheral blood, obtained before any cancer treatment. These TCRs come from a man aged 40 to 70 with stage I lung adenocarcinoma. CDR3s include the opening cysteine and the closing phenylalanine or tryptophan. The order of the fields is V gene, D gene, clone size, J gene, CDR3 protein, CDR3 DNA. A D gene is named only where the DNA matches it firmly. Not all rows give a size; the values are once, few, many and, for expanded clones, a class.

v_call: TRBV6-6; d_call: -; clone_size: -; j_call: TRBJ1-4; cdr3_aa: CASRHGGVEHEKLFF; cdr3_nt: TGTGCCAGCAGACACGGGGGAGTAGAGCATGAAAAACTGTTTTTT
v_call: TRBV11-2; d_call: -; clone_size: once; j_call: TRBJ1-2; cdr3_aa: CASSHAYRVGKTYGYTF; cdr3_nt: TGTGCCAGCAGCCATGCCTATAGGGTTGGAAAGACCTATGGCTACACCTTC
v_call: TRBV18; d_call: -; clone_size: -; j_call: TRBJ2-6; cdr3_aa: CASSPLNEVLTF; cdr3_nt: TGTGCCAGCTCACCGTTAAACGAGGTCCTGACTTTC
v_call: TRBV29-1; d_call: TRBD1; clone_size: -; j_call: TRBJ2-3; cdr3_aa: CSGKDRGRDTQYF; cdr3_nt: TGCAGCGGGAAGGACAGGGGAAGGGATACGCAGTATTTT
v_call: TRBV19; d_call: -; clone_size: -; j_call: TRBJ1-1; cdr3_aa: CASSITLPGATEAFF; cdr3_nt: TGTGCCAGTAGTATAACGCTTCCGGGCGCCACTGAAGCTTTCTTT
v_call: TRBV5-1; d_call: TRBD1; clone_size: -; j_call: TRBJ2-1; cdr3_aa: CASSWDRVTYNEQFF; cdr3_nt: TGCGCCAGCAGCTGGGACAGGGTAACCTACAATGAGCAGTTCTTC
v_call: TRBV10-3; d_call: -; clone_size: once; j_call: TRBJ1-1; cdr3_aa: CATAQGIITEAFF; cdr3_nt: TGTGCCACCGCCCAGGGTATCATCACTGAAGCTTTCTTT
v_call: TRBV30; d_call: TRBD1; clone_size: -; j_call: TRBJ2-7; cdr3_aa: CAWSLGTGRYEQYF; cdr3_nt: TGTGCCTGGAGCCTCGGGACAGGCCGATACGAGCAGTACTTC
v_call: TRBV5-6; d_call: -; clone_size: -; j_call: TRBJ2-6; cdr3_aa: CASSSQGSGANVLTF; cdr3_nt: TGTGCCAGCAGCTCCCAGGGGTCTGGGGCCAACGTCCTGACTTTC
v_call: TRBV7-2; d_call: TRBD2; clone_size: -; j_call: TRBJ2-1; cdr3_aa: CASRGTSEYEQFF; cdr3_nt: TGTGCCAGCAGGGGGACTAGCGAGTATGAGCAGTTCTTC
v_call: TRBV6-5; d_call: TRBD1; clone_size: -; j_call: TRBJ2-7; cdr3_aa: CASSYNGQGYEQYF; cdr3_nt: TGTGCCAGCAGTTACAACGGACAGGGCTACGAGCAGTACTTC
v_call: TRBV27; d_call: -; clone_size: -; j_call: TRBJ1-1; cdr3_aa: CAVQSGAEAFF; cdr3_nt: TGTGCTGTCCAAAGTGGAGCTGAAGCTTTCTTT
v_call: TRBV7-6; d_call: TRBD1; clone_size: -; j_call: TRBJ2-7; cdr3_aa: CASSLVPGQGAYEQYF; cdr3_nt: TGTGCCAGCAGCTTAGTTCCCGGACAGGGGGCTTACGAGCAGTACTTC
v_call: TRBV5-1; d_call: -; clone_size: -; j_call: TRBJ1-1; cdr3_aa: CASSSQAGGVTEAFF; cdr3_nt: TGCGCCAGCAGCTCGCAGGCGGGGGGCGTCACTGAAGCTTTCTTT
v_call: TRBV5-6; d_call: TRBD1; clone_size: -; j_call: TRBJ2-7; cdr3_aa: CASSPSSISGQAFF; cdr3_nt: TGTGCCAGCAGCCCAAGCTCAATCTCGGGACAGGCGTTCTTC
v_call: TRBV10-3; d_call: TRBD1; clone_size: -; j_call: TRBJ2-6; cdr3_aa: CAISARQGDISGANVLTF; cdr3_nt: TGTGCCATCAGTGCGAGACAGGGGGACATCTCTGGGGCCAACGTCCTGACTTTC
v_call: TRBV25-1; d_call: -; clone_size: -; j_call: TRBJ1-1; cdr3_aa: CASSQPGVLVEAFF; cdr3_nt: TGTGCCAGCAGCCAGCCAGGGGTCCTCGTTGAAGCTTTCTTT
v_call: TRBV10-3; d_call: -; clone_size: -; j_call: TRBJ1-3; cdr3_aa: CAISERRWEGNTIYF; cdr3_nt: TGTGCCATCAGTGAAAGAAGGTGGGAGGGAAACACCATATATTTT
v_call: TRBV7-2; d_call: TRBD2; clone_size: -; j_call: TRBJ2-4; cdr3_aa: CASSLPSGGLAKNIQYF; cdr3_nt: TGTGCCAGCAGCCTGCCCAGCGGGGGGCTAGCCAAAAACATTCAGTACTTC
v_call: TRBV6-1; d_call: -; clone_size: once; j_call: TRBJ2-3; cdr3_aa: CALGGGTDTQYF; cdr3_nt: TGTGCCCTAGGGGGGGGCACAGATACGCAGTATTTT
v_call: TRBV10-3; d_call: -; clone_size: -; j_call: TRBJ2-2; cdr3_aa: CAINPGVNTGELFF; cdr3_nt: TGTGCCATCAATCCAGGGGTAAACACCGGGGAGCTGTTTTTT
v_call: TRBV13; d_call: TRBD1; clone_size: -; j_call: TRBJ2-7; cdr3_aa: CASSQKTGQYEQYF; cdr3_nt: TGTGCCAGCAGCCAAAAGACAGGGCAGTACGAGCAGTACTTC
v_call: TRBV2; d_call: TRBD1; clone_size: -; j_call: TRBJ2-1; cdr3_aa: CASRTGGSLYNEQFF; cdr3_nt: TGTGCCAGCAGAACAGGGGGCTCTCTCTACAATGAGCAGTTCTTC
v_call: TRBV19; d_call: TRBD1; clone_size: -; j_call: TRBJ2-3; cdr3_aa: CASSIGGQATDTQYF; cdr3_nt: TGTGCCAGTAGTATCGGAGGACAGGCCACAGATACGCAGTATTTT
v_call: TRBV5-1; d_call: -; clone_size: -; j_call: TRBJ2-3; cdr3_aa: CASREFSTDTQYF; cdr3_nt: TGCGCCAGCAGGGAGTTTAGCACAGATACGCAGTATTTT
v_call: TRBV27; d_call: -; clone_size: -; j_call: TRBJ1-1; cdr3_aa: CASTQREGGTEAFF; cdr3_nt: TGTGCCAGCACTCAAAGGGAGGGTGGTACTGAAGCTTTCTTT
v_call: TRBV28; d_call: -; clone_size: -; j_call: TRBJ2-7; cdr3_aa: CASSLRVGAYYEQYF; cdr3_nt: TGTGCCAGCAGTTTGAGGGTGGGGGCATACTACGAGCAGTACTTC
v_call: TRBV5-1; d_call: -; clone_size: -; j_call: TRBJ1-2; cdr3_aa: CASSLSVGGYGYTF; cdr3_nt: TGCGCCAGCAGCTTGTCGGTCGGGGGCTATGGCTACACCTTC
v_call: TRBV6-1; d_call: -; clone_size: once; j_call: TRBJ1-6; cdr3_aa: CASSETANSPLHF; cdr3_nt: TGTGCCAGCAGTGAAACCGCTAATTCACCCCTCCACTTT
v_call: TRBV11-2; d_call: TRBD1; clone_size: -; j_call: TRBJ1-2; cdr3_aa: CASSPRGTGYGYTF; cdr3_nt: TGTGCCAGCAGCCCTAGGGGGACAGGGTATGGCTACACCTTC
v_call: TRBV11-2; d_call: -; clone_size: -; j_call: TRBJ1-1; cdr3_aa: CASSFRGRENTEAFF; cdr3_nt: TGTGCCAGCAGCTTTAGGGGCCGGGAAAACACTGAAGCTTTCTTT
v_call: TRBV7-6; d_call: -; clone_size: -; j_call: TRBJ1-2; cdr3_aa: CASSLGRVNYGYTF; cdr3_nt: TGTGCCAGCAGCCTGGGTAGGGTGAACTATGGCTACACCTTC
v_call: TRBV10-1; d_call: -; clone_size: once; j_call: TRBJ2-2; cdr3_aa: CASSDMTGAGPGELFF; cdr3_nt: TGCGCCAGCAGTGACATGACAGGAGCGGGTCCCGGGGAGCTGTTTTTT
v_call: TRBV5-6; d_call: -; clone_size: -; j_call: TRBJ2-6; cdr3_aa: CASSPRVYGANVLTF; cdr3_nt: TGTGCCAGCAGCCCCCGAGTTTACGGGGCCAACGTCCTGACTTTC
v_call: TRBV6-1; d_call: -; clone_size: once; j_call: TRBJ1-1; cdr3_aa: CASSVLNTEAFF; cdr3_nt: TGTGCCAGCAGTGTGTTGAACACTGAAGCTTTCTTT
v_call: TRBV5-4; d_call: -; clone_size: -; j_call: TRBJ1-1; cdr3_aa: CASSFNGGLNTEAFF; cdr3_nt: TGTGCCAGCAGCTTCAACGGGGGATTGAACACTGAAGCTTTCTTT
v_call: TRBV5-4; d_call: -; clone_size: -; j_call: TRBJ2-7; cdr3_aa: CASSLDRAYEQYF; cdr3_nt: TGTGCCAGCAGCTTGGACAGAGCCTACGAGCAGTACTTC
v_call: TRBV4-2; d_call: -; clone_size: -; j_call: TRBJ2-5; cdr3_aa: CASSPGWGPQGRTETQYF; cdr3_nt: TGTGCCAGCAGCCCTGGATGGGGCCCCCAGGGGAGGACAGAGACCCAGTACTTC
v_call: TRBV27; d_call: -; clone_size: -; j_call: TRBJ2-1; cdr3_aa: CASNLRGTYNEQFF; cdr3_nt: TGTGCCAGCAATCTCAGGGGAACCTACAATGAGCAGTTCTTC
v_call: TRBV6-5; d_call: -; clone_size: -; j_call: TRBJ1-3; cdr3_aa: CASTQAGLNTIYF; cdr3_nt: TGTGCCAGCACTCAGGCAGGGTTAAACACCATATATTTT
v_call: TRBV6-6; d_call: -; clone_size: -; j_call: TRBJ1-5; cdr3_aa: CASSSDRNSNQPQHF; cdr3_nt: TGTGCCAGCAGTTCGGACAGAAATAGCAATCAGCCCCAGCATTTT
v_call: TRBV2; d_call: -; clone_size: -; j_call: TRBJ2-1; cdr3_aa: CASSSDGGYNEQFF; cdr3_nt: TGTGCCAGCAGCTCGGACGGGGGCTACAATGAGCAGTTCTTC
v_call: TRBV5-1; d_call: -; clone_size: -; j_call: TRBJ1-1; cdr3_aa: CASRFDQGNTEAFF; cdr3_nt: TGCGCCAGCAGATTCGATCAGGGGAACACTGAAGCTTTCTTT
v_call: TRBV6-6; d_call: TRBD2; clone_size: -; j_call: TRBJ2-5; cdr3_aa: CASSYPQGGETQYF; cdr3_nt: TGTGCCAGCAGTTACCCTCAGGGAGGGGAGACCCAGTACTTC
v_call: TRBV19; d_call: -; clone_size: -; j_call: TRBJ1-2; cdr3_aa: CASSISTGYTF; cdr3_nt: TGTGCCAGTAGTATATCGACGGGCTACACCTTC